This TCR beta chain appears in the sequencing data of a study of T cells in Graves' hyperthyroidism and ophthalmopathy. From RNA transcripts, TCR beta CDR3 regions were amplified. In the first-round RT-PCR of the TCR CDR3, the HTBI primer set was used. TCRdb independently ran MiXCR on the multiplex PCR reads; one entry per CDR3 protein. The data show hundreds of thousands of distinct CDR3 sequences, more than 20% seen once. The germline V gene encodes CDR1 DFQATT and CDR2 SNEGSKA (reference sequence). The CDR3 is 15 residues long. With 5 bases clipped from V and 0 bases from J, the junction kept 9 bases outside the gene matches.

Sequencing was done on a sample of blood. The V and J genes are TRBV20-1 and TRBJ1-1; TRBD1 matches 7 bases. This clonotype originated in a man aged 30-40 years with Graves' ophthalmopathy. The CDR3 loop reads CSAYDRDGVNTEAFF. CDR3 bases: TGCAGTGCTTATGACAGGGACGGCGTGAACACTGAAGCTTTCTTT.